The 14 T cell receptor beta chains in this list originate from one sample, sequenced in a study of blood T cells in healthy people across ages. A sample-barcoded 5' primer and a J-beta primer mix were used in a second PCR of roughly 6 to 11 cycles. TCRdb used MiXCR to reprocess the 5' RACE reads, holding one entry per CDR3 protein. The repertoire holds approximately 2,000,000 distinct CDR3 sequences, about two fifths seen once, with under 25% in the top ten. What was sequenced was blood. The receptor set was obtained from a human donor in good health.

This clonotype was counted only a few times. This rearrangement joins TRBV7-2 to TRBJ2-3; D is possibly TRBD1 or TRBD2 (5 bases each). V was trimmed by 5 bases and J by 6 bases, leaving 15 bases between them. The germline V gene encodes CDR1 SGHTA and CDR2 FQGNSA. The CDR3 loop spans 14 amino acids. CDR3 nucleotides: TGTGCCAGCAGCCAGATGGGGGTTCGGGATACGCAGTATTTT. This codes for CASSQMGVRDTQYF.

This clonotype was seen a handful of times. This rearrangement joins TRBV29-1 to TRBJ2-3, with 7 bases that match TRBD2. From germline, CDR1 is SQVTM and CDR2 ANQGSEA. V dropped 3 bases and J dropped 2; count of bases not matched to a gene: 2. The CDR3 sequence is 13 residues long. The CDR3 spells CSVEGGDTDTQYF. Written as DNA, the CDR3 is TGCAGCGTTGAGGGAGGGGACACAGATACGCAGTATTTT.

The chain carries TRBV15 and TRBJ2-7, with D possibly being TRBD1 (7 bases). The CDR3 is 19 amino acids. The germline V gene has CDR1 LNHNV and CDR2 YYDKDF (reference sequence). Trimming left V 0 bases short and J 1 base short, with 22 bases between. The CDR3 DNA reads TGTGCCACCAGCAGAGATCGTTTTGCGAGGGAGGACAGGTCCTACGAGCAGTACTTC. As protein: CATSRDRFAREDRSYEQYF.

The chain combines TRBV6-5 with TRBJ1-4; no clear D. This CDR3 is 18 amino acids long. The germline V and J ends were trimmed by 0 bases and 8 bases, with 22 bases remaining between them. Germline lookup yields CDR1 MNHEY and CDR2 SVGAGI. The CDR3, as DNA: TGTGCCAGCAGTTACTCGACCGCCCCGACACCCCTTCGCGAAAAACTGTTTTTT. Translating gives CASSYSTAPTPLREKLFF.

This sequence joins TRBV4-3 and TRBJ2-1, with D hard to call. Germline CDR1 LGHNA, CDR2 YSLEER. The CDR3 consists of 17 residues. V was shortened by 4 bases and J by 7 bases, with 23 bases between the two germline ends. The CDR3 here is CASSRLSSTSLLNEQFF. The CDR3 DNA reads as TGCGCCAGCAGCCGGTTATCCTCAACCTCTCTCCTTAATGAGCAGTTCTTC.

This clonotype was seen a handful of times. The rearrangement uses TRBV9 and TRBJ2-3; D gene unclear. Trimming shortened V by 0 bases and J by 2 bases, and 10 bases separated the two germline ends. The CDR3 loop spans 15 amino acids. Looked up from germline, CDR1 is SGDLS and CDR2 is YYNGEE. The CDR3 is CASSVGGFPTDTQYF. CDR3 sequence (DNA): TGTGCCAGCAGCGTAGGGGGTTTCCCCACAGATACGCAGTATTTT.

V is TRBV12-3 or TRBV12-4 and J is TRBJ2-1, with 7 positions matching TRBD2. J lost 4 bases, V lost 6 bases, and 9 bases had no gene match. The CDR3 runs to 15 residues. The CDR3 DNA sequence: TGTGCCAGCAGGGGGGTGGGGACTATATACAATGAGCAGTTCTTC. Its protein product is CASRGVGTIYNEQFF.

DNA for the CDR3: TGTGCCAGCAGTCAGCCCCAGGTAAGCACTGAAGCTTTCTTT. Its translation: CASSQPQVSTEAFF. The J gene is TRBJ1-1, the V gene TRBV6-5; no reliable D call. There are 14 residues in the CDR3. The V gene lost 5 bases and the J gene lost 4 bases, with 14 bases spanning the gap. Germline assignment: CDR1 MNHEY and CDR2 SVGAGI.

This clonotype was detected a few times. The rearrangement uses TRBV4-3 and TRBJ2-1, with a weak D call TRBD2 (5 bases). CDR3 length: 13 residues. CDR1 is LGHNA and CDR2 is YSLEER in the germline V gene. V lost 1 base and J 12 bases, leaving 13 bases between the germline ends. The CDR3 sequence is CASSQAPGDGQFF. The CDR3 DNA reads TGCGCCAGCAGCCAAGCTCCCGGGGATGGGCAGTTCTTC.

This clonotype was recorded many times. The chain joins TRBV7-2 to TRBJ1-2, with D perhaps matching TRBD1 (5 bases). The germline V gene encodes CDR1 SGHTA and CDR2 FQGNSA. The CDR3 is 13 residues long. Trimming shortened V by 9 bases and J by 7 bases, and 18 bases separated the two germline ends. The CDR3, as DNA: TGTGCCAGTTCGTTCTCCAGGGACGGTGGCTACACCTTC. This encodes CASSFSRDGGYTF.

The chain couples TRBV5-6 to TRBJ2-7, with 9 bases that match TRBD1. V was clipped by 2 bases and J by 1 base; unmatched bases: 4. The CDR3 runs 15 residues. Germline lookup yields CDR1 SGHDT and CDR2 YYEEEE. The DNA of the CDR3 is TGTGCCAGCAGCTTTACAGGGGGCGCGTCCTACGAGCAGTACTTC. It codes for CASSFTGGASYEQYF.

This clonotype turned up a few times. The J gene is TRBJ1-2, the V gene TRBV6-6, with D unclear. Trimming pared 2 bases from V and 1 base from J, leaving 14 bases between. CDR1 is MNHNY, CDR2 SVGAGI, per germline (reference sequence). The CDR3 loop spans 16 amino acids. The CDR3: CASSYASRGINYGYTF. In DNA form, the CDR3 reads TGTGCCAGCAGTTACGCCTCCAGAGGGATTAACTATGGCTACACCTTC.

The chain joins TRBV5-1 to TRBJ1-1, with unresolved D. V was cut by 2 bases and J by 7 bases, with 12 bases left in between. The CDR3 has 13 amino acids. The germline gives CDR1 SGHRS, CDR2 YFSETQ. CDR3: CASSFAEWDEAFF. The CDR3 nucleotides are TGCGCCAGCAGCTTTGCCGAGTGGGATGAAGCTTTCTTT. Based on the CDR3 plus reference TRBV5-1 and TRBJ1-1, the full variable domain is KAGVTQTPRYLIKTRGQQVTLSCSPISGHRSVSWYQQTPGQGLQFLFEYFSETQRNKGNFPGRFSGRQFSNSRSEMNVSTLELGDSALYLCASSFAEWDEAFFGQGTRLTVV.

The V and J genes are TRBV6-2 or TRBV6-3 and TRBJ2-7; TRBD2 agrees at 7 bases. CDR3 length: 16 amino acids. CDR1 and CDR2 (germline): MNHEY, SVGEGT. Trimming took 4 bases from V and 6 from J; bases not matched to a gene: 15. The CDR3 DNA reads TGTGCCAGCAGTTCCAGCGGGGAAGGGTCGTGGGGCGAGCAGTACTTC. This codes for CASSSSGEGSWGEQYF.